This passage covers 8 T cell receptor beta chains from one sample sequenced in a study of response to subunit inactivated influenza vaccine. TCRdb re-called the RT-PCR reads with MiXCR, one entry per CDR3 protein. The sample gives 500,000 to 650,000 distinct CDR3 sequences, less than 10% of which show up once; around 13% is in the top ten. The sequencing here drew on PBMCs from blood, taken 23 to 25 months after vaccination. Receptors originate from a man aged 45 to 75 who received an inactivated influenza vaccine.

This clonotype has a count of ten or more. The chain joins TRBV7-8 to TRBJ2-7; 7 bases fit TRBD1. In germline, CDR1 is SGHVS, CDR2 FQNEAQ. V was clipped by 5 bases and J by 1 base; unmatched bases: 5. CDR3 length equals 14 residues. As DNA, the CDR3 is TGTGCCAGCAGCCCGACAGGGAGTTCCTACGAGCAGTACTTC. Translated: CASSPTGSSYEQYF.

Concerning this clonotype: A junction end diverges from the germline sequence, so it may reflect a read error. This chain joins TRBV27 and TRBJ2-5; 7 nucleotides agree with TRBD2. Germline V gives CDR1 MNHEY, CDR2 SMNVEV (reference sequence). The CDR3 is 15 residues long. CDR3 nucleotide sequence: TGTGCCAGCAGTTTAGTGACTAGCTTGTTGGAGAACCAGTACTTC. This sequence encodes CASSLVTSLLENQYF.

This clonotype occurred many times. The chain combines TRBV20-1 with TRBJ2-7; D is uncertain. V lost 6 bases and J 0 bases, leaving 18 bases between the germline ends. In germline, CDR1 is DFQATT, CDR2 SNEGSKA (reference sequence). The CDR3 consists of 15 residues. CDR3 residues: CSATPQGVFSYEQYF. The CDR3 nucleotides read TGCAGTGCGACACCTCAAGGTGTTTTCTCCTACGAGCAGTACTTC.

CDR3: CASSLDGAGGGYNEQFF. CDR3 coding DNA: TGTGCCAGCAGTTTAGACGGGGCAGGGGGCGGCTACAATGAGCAGTTCTTC. The V gene is TRBV12-3 or TRBV12-4, the J gene TRBJ2-1; the match to TRBD1 covers 8 bases. V was pared by 1 base and J by 3 bases, with 8 bases of the junction left unmatched. The CDR3 has 17 amino acids.

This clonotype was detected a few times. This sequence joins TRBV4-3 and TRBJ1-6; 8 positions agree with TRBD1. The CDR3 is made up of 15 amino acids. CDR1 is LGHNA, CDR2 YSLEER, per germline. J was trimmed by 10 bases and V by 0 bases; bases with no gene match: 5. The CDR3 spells CASSQDKDRGSPLHF. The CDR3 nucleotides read TGCGCCAGCAGCCAAGATAAAGACAGGGGATCACCCCTCCACTTT.

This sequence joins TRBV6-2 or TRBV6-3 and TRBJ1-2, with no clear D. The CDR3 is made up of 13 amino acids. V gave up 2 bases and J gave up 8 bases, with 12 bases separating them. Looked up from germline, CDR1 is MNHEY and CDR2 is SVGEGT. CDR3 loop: CASSYISGPGYTF. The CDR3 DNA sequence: TGTGCCAGCAGTTACATCTCCGGACCCGGCTACACCTTC.

This chain's CDR3 is CASSSRGTGWNTEAFF. The CDR3 DNA reads as TGTGCCAGCAGCTCCCGCGGGACAGGTTGGAACACTGAAGCTTTCTTT. The V gene is TRBV11-2, the J gene TRBJ1-1, with 8 bases aligning to TRBD1. Germline loops: CDR1 SGHAT, CDR2 FQNNGV. V lost 4 bases to trimming and J lost 1 base; unmatched junction nucleotides: 8. The CDR3 spans 16 residues.

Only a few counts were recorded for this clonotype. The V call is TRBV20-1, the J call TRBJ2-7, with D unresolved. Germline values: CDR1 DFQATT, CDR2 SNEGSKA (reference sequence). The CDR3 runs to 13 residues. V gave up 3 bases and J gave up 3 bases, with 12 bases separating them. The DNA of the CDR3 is TGCAGTGCTAGGGGGTCGAGCCGCTACGAGCAGTACTTC. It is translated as CSARGSSRYEQYF.